One and the same sample provided the 25 T cell receptor beta chains below, sequenced in a study of CD8 T cells in Susac syndrome. Reverse transcription of about 0.45 to 1 ug RNA was performed with random hexamers. TCRdb re-called the immunoSEQ multiplex PCR reads with MiXCR, one entry per CDR3 protein. The sample includes fewer than 70,000 distinct CDR3 sequences, over 90% of them seen just once. Sequenced: CD8+ T cells from PBMCs. The source of these receptors is a human donor in good health.

As for this clonotype: One end of the junction varies from germline; a read error may be responsible. The gene calls are TRBV30 and TRBJ2-5, with 7 positions matching TRBD2. This CDR3 has 13 residues. The germline gives CDR1 GTSNPN, CDR2 SVGIG (reference sequence). Here the CDR3 DNA reads TGTGCCGGGAGCGGGACCATCCAAGAGACCCAGTACTTC. Encoded protein: CAGSGTIQETQYF.

The chain carries TRBV29-1 and TRBJ1-5; D unclear. The V end was cut by 7 bases, the J end by 1 base, with 14 bases between. CDR1 is SQVTM, CDR2 ANQGSEA, per germline. The CDR3 contains 14 residues. The CDR3 sequence is CSADSPRSNQPQHF. The DNA of the CDR3 is TGCAGCGCGGACTCTCCACGGAGCAATCAGCCCCAGCATTTT.

V usage is TRBV11-1 and J usage is TRBJ2-5, with D possibly TRBD1 on 6 matching bases. In germline, CDR1 is SGHAT, CDR2 FQDESV (reference sequence). The CDR3 runs 17 residues. Deletions cut 4 bases from V and 5 bases from J, with 23 bases between. This chain's CDR3 is CASSSSWTALSSETQYF. The CDR3 DNA sequence: TGTGCCAGCAGCTCATCTTGGACAGCCCTTTCTTCGGAGACCCAGTACTTC.

The CDR3 region is CASSDLARATDTQYF. CDR3 nucleotide sequence: TGTGCCAGCAGTGACTTGGCTAGGGCTACAGATACGCAGTATTTT. The J gene is TRBJ2-3, the V gene TRBV6-1; no reliable D call. Looked up from germline, CDR1 is MNHNS and CDR2 is SASEGT. CDR3 size: 15 residues. Between the trimmed V and J ends, which lost 3 bases and 3 bases, there was a span of 13 bases.

CDR3 in amino acids: CASSLAGADYEQYF. Here the CDR3 DNA reads TGTGCCAGCAGCTTGGCCGGGGCAGACTACGAGCAGTACTTC. This chain connects TRBV5-6 to TRBJ2-7; perhaps D is TRBD1 or TRBD2 (5 bases each). This CDR3 contains 14 residues. Germline CDR1 SGHDT, CDR2 YYEEEE. Trimming removed 0 bases from V and 3 bases from J, with 10 bases in between. Using reference TRBV5-6 and TRBJ2-7 for the parts outside the CDR3, the full variable domain is DAGVTQSPTHLIKTRGQQVTLRCSPKSGHDTVSWYQQALGQGPQFIFQYYEEEERQRGNFPDRFSGHQFPNYSSELNVNALLLGDSALYLCASSLAGADYEQYFGPGTRLTVT.

This rearrangement joins TRBV5-1 to TRBJ1-2, with D possibly being TRBD1 (6 bases). CDR3 length: 15 amino acids. The V end was cut by 3 bases, the J end by 6 bases, with 18 bases between. CDR1 and CDR2 from the germline V gene are SGHRS and YFSETQ. The CDR3 is CASSYAEGGKDGYTF. The CDR3 DNA sequence: TGCGCCAGCAGCTACGCCGAAGGGGGGAAGGATGGCTACACCTTC. The full variable domain, rest sourced from reference TRBV5-1 and TRBJ1-2, is KAGVTQTPRYLIKTRGQQVTLSCSPISGHRSVSWYQQTPGQGLQFLFEYFSETQRNKGNFPGRFSGRQFSNSRSEMNVSTLELGDSALYLCASSYAEGGKDGYTFGSGTRLTVV.

The gene calls are TRBV20-1 and TRBJ2-7; TRBD1 is a possible D gene (6 bases). The V end lost 3 bases, the J end lost 2 bases, and 11 bases lay between the germline ends. CDR1 DFQATT and CDR2 SNEGSKA come from the germline V gene (reference sequence). The CDR3 totals 13 residues. The CDR3: CSASQGLTYEQYF. The CDR3 nucleotides read TGCAGTGCTAGTCAGGGGTTAACCTACGAGCAGTACTTC.

The CDR3 sequence: CASSSTSSYQETQYF. CDR3 nucleotides: TGTGCCAGCAGCTCGACGAGTTCTTACCAAGAGACCCAGTACTTC. The chain is built from TRBV7-9 and TRBJ2-5; no clear D. V dropped 4 bases and J dropped 0 bases, with 12 bases sitting between them. The germline V gene has CDR1 SEHNR and CDR2 FQNEAQ (reference sequence). This CDR3 spans 15 amino acids.

The chain has TRBV28 and TRBJ1-5; tentative D call: TRBD1 (5 bases). Per the germline V gene, CDR1 is MDHEN and CDR2 is SYDVKM. V lost 8 bases and J 7 bases, leaving 15 bases between the germline ends. The CDR3 contains 13 residues. CDR3 nucleotide sequence: TGTGCCAGCCAAGGGGTTACTGGGCAGCCCCAGCATTTT. Protein: CASQGVTGQPQHF.

This clonotype was counted between two and nine times. The chain links TRBV5-1 to TRBJ1-2; possible D gene TRBD1, 5 bases. Germline CDR1 SGHRS, CDR2 YFSETQ. V lost 4 bases, J lost 3 bases, and 19 bases lay in between. The CDR3 is 16 residues long. The CDR3 region is CASSHPTQGVYYGYTF. CDR3 DNA sequence: TGCGCCAGCAGCCATCCAACGCAGGGTGTTTACTATGGCTACACCTTC.

V and J are TRBV5-6 and TRBJ1-1, with D unresolved. Germline V gene sequence: CDR1 SGHDT, CDR2 YYEEEE. V dropped 3 bases and J dropped 0 bases, with 6 bases sitting between them. The CDR3 is made up of 13 amino acids. The CDR3 DNA follows: TGTGCCAGCAGCTCGTCCTTGAACACTGAAGCTTTCTTT. Encoded protein: CASSSSLNTEAFF. The full variable domain, rest sourced from reference TRBV5-6 and TRBJ1-1, is DAGVTQSPTHLIKTRGQQVTLRCSPKSGHDTVSWYQQALGQGPQFIFQYYEEEERQRGNFPDRFSGHQFPNYSSELNVNALLLGDSALYLCASSSSLNTEAFFGQGTRLTVV.

The CDR3 coding sequence is TGTGCCAGCAGCCCGACTCCCCGGGATGAGCAGTTCTTC. Its protein product is CASSPTPRDEQFF. This sequence joins TRBV7-3 and TRBJ2-1, with D uncertain. CDR1 SGHTA and CDR2 FQGTGA come from the germline V gene. The CDR3 contains 13 residues. Trimming shortened V by 5 bases and J by 8 bases, and 13 bases separated the two germline ends.

The chain links TRBV6-2 or TRBV6-3 to TRBJ2-3, with D tentatively TRBD1 (6 bases). The CDR3 runs to 17 residues. Germline CDR1 MNHEY, CDR2 SVGEGT. Trimming pared 0 bases from V and 0 bases from J, leaving 13 bases between. The CDR3 region has the DNA TGTGCCAGCAGTTACTCTACGACGGGACAAAGCACAGATACGCAGTATTTT. Translation gives CASSYSTTGQSTDTQYF.

This chain connects TRBV2 to TRBJ2-7; D is possibly TRBD1 or TRBD2 (5 bases each). Trimming removed 3 bases at V and 0 bases at J, with 15 bases between. Per germline, CDR1 SNHLY and CDR2 FYNNEI. The length of the CDR3 is 16 residues. CDR3 in DNA: TGTGCCAGCAGTGAGTCTGGGGGAACAGCCTCCTACGAGCAGTACTTC. Protein sequence: CASSESGGTASYEQYF. Full variable domain (outside the CDR3, taken from reference TRBV2 and TRBJ2-7): EPEVTQTPSHQVTQMGQEVILRCVPISNHLYFYWYRQILGQKVEFLVSFYNNEISEKSEIFDDQFSVERPDGSNFTLKIRSTKLEDSAMYFCASSESGGTASYEQYFGPGTRLTVT.

The V and J genes are TRBV7-8 and TRBJ2-5; unclear D gene. The CDR3 loop spans 14 amino acids. V dropped 3 bases and J dropped 0 bases, with 8 bases sitting between them. In germline, CDR1 is SGHVS, CDR2 FQNEAQ. DNA of the CDR3: TGTGCCAGCAGCTTTTACTCTGACCAAGAGACCCAGTACTTC. Protein product: CASSFYSDQETQYF.

The V and J genes are TRBV29-1 and TRBJ1-1; weak D call: TRBD1 (6 bases). Germline CDR1 and CDR2: SQVTM and ANQGSEA. V gave up 3 bases and J gave up 5 bases, with 13 bases separating them. CDR3 length equals 13 residues. The CDR3 protein is CSVEGTGRTEAFF. DNA for the CDR3: TGCAGCGTTGAGGGAACAGGGAGAACTGAAGCTTTCTTT. The whole variable domain, filled in from reference TRBV29-1 and TRBJ1-1, reads SAVISQKPSRDICQRGTSLTIQCQVDSQVTMMFWYRQQPGQSLTLIATANQGSEATYESGFVIDKFPISRPNLTFSTLTVSNMSPEDSSIYLCSVEGTGRTEAFFGQGTRLTVV.

V usage is TRBV5-8 and J usage is TRBJ2-2; a weak D match, TRBD1 (5 bases). CDR3 length: 15 residues. V lost 3 bases and J 3 bases, leaving 12 bases between the germline ends. CDR1 and CDR2 from the germline V gene are SGHTS and YDEGEE. This CDR3 reads CASSSRAKDTGELFF. In nucleotides, the CDR3 is TGTGCCAGCAGCTCCAGGGCGAAGGACACCGGGGAGCTGTTTTTT. The full variable domain, with the rest looked up from reference TRBV5-8 and TRBJ2-2, is EAGVTQSPTHLIKTRGQQATLRCSPISGHTSVYWYQQALGLGLQFLLWYDEGEERNRGNFPPRFSGRQFPNYSSELNVNALELEDSALYLCASSSRAKDTGELFFGEGSRLTVL.

V and J are TRBV28 and TRBJ2-7, with a tentative D call TRBD2 (6 bases). The germline V and J ends were trimmed by 1 base and 5 bases, with 15 bases remaining between them. The CDR3 covers 15 residues. Germline lookup yields CDR1 MDHEN and CDR2 SYDVKM. CDR3 in DNA: TGTGCCAGCAGTTTATACGGGACTGGGCTTGACGAGCAGTACGTC. Translated: CASSLYGTGLDEQYV.

The gene calls are TRBV5-6 and TRBJ2-5; D unresolved. Per the germline V gene, CDR1 is SGHDT and CDR2 is YYEEEE. CDR3 length: 18 residues. V lost 2 bases and J lost 5, with 25 bases in between. Written as DNA, the CDR3 is TGTGCCAGCAGCTTTATGCTTATCAACCAGGAAGAAGACGAGACCCAGTACTTC. Protein sequence: CASSFMLINQEEDETQYF.

This rearrangement joins TRBV13 to TRBJ2-3; D call uncertain. Per germline, CDR1 PRHDT and CDR2 FYEKMQ (reference sequence). V was shortened by 6 bases and J by 6 bases, with 22 bases between the two germline ends. The CDR3 contains 16 residues. The CDR3 here is CASSPLTDHSWDTQYF. Written as DNA, the CDR3 is TGTGCCAGCAGTCCCTTAACCGACCACAGTTGGGATACGCAGTATTTT.

The chain is built from TRBV12-3 or TRBV12-4 and TRBJ2-3; 8 positions match TRBD2. The CDR3 spans 15 residues. Trimming took 2 bases from V and 4 from J; bases not matched to a gene: 5. The CDR3 sequence: CASSLTGGDADTQYF. The CDR3 DNA sequence: TGTGCCAGCAGTTTAACCGGGGGGGACGCAGATACGCAGTATTTT.

This chain links TRBV7-3 with TRBJ2-1; D unresolved. The CDR3 sequence is 13 residues long. The germline V and J ends were trimmed by 5 bases and 7 bases, with 12 bases remaining between them. In germline, CDR1 is SGHTA, CDR2 FQGTGA. The CDR3 loop reads CASSPQSPNEQFF. The CDR3 DNA reads TGTGCCAGCAGCCCCCAATCCCCAAATGAGCAGTTCTTC.

Only one count was recorded for this clonotype. The J gene is TRBJ2-1, the V gene TRBV24-1; D may be TRBD2 (5 bases). The length of the CDR3 is 13 residues. Germline V gene lookup returns CDR1 KGHDR and CDR2 SFDVKD. The V end lost 3 bases, the J end lost 6 bases, and 8 bases lay between the germline ends. CDR3 in DNA: TGTGCCACCAGTGATCTTGAGGGCAATGAGCAGTTCTTC. Residues: CATSDLEGNEQFF.

The CDR3 protein is CASSWGMETQYF. The CDR3 bases are TGTGCCAGCAGTTGGGGGATGGAGACCCAGTACTTC. The gene calls are TRBV28 and TRBJ2-5; D is perhaps TRBD1 or TRBD2 (5 bases each). This CDR3 region has 12 residues. Germline V gene sequence: CDR1 MDHEN, CDR2 SYDVKM. Deletions cut 4 bases from V and 5 bases from J, with 8 bases between.

This sequence joins TRBV4-1 and TRBJ1-2; 9 bases line up with TRBD1. The J segment lost 8 bases and the V segment lost 4 bases, leaving 14 bases of the junction unmatched. This CDR3 spans 16 amino acids. CDR1 is MGHRA, CDR2 YSYEKL, per germline. CDR3 residues: CASSPGVLGTGSGYTF. The CDR3 bases are TGCGCCAGCAGCCCGGGGGTACTTGGGACAGGGAGCGGCTACACCTTC.